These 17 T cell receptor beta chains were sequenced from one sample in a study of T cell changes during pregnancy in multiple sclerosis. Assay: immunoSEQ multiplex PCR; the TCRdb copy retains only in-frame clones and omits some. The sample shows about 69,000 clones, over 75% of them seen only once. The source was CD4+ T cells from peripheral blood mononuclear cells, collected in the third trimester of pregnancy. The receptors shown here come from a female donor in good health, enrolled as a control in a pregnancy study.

The CDR3 reads CATSRDRGNTEAFF. CDR3 sequence (DNA): TGTGCCACCAGCAGAGATCGCGGGAACACTGAAGCTTTCTTT. V usage is TRBV15 and J usage is TRBJ1-1; D is undetermined. Germline CDR1 is LNHNV and CDR2 is YYDKDF (reference sequence). The CDR3 is 14 amino acids. Trimming cost V 0 bases and J 1 base, with 6 bases left between them. The variable domain in full, with the rest retrieved from reference TRBV15 and TRBJ1-1, is DAMVIQNPRYQVTQFGKPVTLSCSQTLNHNVMYWYQQKSSQAPKLLFHYYDKDFNNEADTPDNFQSRRPNTSFCFLDIRSPGLGDTAMYLCATSRDRGNTEAFFGQGTRLTVV.

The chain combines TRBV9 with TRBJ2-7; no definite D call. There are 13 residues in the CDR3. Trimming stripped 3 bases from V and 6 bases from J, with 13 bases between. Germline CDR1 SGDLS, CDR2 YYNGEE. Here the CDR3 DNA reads TGTGCCAGCAGCGCGATAAATACGGGCGAGCAGTACTTC. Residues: CASSAINTGEQYF.

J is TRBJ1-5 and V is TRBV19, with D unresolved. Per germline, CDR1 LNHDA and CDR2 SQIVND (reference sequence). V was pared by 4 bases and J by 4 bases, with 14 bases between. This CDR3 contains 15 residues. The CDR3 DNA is TGTGCCAGTAGTACGGGATCGACGATAAATCAGCCCCAGCATTTT. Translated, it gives CASSTGSTINQPQHF.

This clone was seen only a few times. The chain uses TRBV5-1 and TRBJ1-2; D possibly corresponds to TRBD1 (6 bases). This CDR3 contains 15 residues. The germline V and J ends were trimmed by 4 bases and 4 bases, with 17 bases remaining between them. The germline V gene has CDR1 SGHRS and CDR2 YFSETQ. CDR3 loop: CASSEDGQPPYGYTF. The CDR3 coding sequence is TGCGCCAGCAGCGAGGACGGACAGCCTCCCTATGGCTACACCTTC.

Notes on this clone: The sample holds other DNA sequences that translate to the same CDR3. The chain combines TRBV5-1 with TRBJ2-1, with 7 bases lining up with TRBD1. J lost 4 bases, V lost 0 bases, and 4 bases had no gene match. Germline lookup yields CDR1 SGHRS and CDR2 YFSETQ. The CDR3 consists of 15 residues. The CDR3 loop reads CASSLGQGSYNEQFF. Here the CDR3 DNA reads TGCGCCAGCAGCTTGGGACAGGGCTCGTACAATGAGCAGTTCTTC.

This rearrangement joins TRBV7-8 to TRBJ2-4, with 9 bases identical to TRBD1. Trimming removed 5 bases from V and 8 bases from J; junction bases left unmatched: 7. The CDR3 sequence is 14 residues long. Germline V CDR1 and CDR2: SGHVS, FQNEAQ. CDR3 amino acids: CASSAQGARDIQYF. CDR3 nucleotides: TGTGCCAGCAGCGCACAGGGGGCTAGGGACATTCAGTACTTC.

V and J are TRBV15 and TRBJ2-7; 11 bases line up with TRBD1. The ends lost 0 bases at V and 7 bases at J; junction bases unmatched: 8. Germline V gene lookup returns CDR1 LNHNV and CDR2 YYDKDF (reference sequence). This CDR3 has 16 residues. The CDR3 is CATSRELPGQGGEQYF. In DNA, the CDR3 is TGTGCCACCAGCAGAGAACTTCCGGGACAGGGGGGTGAGCAGTACTTC.

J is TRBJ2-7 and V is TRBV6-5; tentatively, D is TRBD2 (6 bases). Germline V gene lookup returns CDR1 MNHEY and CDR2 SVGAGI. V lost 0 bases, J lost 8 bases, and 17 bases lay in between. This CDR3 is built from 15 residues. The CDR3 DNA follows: TGTGCCAGCAGTTACTCGCGGGGACCTACTCGCAAGCAGTACTTC. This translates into CASSYSRGPTRKQYF.

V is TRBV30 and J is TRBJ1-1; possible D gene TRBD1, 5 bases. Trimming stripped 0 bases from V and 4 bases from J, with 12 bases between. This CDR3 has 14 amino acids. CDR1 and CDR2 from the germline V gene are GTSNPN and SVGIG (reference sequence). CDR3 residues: CAWSVGGKGTEAFF. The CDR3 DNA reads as TGTGCCTGGAGTGTCGGGGGGAAAGGCACTGAAGCTTTCTTT.

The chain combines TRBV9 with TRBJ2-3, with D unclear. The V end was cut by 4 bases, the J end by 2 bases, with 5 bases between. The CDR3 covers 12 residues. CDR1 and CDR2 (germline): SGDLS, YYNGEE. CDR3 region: CASSFHTDTQYF. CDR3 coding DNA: TGTGCCAGCAGCTTTCACACAGATACGCAGTATTTT. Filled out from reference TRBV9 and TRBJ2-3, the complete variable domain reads DSGVTQTPKHLITATGQRVTLRCSPRSGDLSVYWYQQSLDQGLQFLIQYYNGEERAKGNILERFSAQQFPDLHSELNLSSLELGDSALYFCASSFHTDTQYFGPGTRLTVL.

This CDR3 is CASSLLGAGGGYTF. CDR3 sequence (DNA): TGTGCCAGCAGCCTACTGGGGGCAGGAGGAGGCTACACCTTC. This sequence joins TRBV13 and TRBJ1-2; weak D call: TRBD1 (6 bases). The ends were cut back, 5 bases at V and 8 bases at J, with 18 bases in the middle. From germline, CDR1 is PRHDT and CDR2 FYEKMQ (reference sequence). The CDR3 extends over 14 amino acids.

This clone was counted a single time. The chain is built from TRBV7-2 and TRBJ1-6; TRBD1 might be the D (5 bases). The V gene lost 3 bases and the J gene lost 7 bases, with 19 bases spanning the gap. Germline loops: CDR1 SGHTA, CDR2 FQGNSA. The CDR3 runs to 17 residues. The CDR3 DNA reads TGTGCCAGCAGCTTGGACCCTCCCCAGGGTCGCAATTCACCCCTCCACTTT. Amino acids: CASSLDPPQGRNSPLHF.

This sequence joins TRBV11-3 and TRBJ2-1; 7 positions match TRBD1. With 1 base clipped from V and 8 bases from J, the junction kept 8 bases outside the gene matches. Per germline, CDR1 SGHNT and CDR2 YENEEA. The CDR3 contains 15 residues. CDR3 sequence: CASSLVGQVIDEQFF. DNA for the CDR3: TGTGCCAGCAGCTTAGTAGGACAGGTAATCGATGAGCAGTTCTTC.

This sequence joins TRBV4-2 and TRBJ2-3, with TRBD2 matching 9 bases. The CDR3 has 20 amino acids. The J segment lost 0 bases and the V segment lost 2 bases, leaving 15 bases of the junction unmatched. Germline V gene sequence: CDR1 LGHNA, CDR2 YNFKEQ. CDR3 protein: CASSQTHNSGGRLSTDTQYF. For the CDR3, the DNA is TGTGCCAGCAGCCAAACCCATAATAGCGGGGGCCGACTAAGCACAGATACGCAGTATTTT.

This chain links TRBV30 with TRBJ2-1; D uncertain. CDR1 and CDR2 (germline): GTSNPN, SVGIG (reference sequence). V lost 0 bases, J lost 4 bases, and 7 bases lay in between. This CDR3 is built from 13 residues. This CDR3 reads CAWSVASYNEQFF. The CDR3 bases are TGTGCCTGGAGTGTAGCGAGTTACAATGAGCAGTTCTTC. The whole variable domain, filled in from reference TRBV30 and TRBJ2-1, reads SQTIHQWPATLVQPVGSPLSLECTVEGTSNPNLYWYRQAAGRGLQLLFYSVGIGQISSEVPQNLSASRPQDRQFILSSKKLLLSDSGFYLCAWSVASYNEQFFGPGTRLTVL.

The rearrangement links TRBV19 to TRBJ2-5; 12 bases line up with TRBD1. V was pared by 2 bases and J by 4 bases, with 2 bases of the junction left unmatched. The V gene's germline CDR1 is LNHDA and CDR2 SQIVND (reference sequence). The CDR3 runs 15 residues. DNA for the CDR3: TGTGCCAGTAGTATATCGGGACAGGGGGCAGAGACCCAGTACTTC. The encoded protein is CASSISGQGAETQYF. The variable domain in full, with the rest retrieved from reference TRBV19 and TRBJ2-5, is DGGITQSPKYLFRKEGQNVTLSCEQNLNHDAMYWYRQDPGQGLRLIYYSQIVNDFQKGDIAEGYSVSREKKESFPLTVTSAQKNPTAFYLCASSISGQGAETQYFGPGTRLLVL.

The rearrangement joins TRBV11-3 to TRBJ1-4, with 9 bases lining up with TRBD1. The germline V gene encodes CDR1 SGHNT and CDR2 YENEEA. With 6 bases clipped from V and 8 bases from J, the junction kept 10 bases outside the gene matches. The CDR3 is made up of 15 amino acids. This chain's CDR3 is CASRRTGERTEKLFF. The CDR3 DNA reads TGTGCCAGCAGACGGACAGGGGAACGCACGGAAAAACTGTTTTTT.